This section outlines one T cell receptor beta chain sequence together with its context. Its antigen is as yet unknown. Some clones are missing from TCRdb's copy, which holds only in-frame ones; the method was immunoSEQ multiplex PCR. The repertoire holds over a million clones, with around 74% as singletons. Everyone who donated was a Caucasian adult who lived in Nashville, Tennessee. There are 14 residues in the CDR3. V lost 6 bases and J lost 6; bases outside the gene matches: 5. Germline-derived CDR1 and CDR2 are SGHTA and FQGNSA. These data are taken from a study of shared clonotypes between healthy human individuals. In the study overall: Donors consisted of two women and three men between 18 and 49.

Study conclusions and caveats: It was the non-shared clonotypes that had lower generation probabilities than clonotypes shared by all four donors. Naive subsets usually exceeded memory subsets in estimated richness.

What was sequenced was memory CD4+ T cells sorted from blood. Sample subset: CD45RA-negative fraction. This chain links TRBV7-2 with TRBJ1-6; the match to TRBD1 covers 7 bases. This receptor was taken from a man aged 18 to 29 in good health. DNA for the CDR3: TGTGCCAGCAGGAGACAGGGCGGTAATTCACCCCTCCACTTT. Translating it yields CASRRQGGNSPLHF.